The 10 T cell receptor beta chains below come from one sample, sequenced in a study of CD4 T cells in relation to SARS-CoV-2 and coronaviruses. This table comes from immunoSEQ multiplex PCR, and its TCRdb copy is limited to in-frame clones, with some not included. Altogether around 70,000 clones are present, around 86% being singletons, with the ten largest covering 1.6%. Unexposed donor CD4+ T cells date from about 2011-2018, before the COVID-19 pandemic. Sequencing used memory CD4+ T cells from PBMCs. The receptors derive from a human donor in good health.

This chain joins TRBV3-1 (or the pseudogene TRBV3-2) and TRBJ2-4; D may be TRBD1 or TRBD2 (5 bases each). The CDR3 runs 13 residues. The germline V gene has CDR1 LGHDT and CDR2 YNNKEL (reference sequence). The germline V and J ends were trimmed by 3 bases and 7 bases, with 10 bases remaining between them. Written as DNA, the CDR3 is TGTGCCAGCAGCCAGGGGGTGGGGAACATTCAGTACTTC. Protein: CASSQGVGNIQYF.

This clone appeared a single time. The chain links TRBV3-1 (or the pseudogene TRBV3-2) to TRBJ1-2, with no clear D. Germline V gives CDR1 LGHDT, CDR2 YNNKEL (reference sequence). The CDR3 covers 14 residues. V was pared by 4 bases and J by 3 bases, with 12 bases between. The DNA of the CDR3 is TGTGCCAGCAGCCCCCGTCAGGCCTACTATGGCTACACCTTC. Translated: CASSPRQAYYGYTF.

The chain is built from TRBV5-1 and TRBJ2-1; TRBD2 might be the D (5 bases). Looked up from germline, CDR1 is SGHRS and CDR2 is YFSETQ. This CDR3 is built from 15 residues. Deletions cut 1 base from V and 4 bases from J, with 12 bases between. This CDR3 is CASSLIPGSYNEQFF. DNA of the CDR3: TGCGCCAGCAGCTTGATACCGGGATCTTACAATGAGCAGTTCTTC.

The CDR3 sequence is CASSYSSLDSLGSKNIQYF. The DNA of the CDR3 is TGTGCCAGCAGTTACTCGTCCCTAGATTCCCTTGGGTCCAAAAACATTCAGTACTTC. This rearrangement joins TRBV6-2 or TRBV6-3 to TRBJ2-4; no definite D call. Germline V CDR1 and CDR2: MNHEY, SVGEGT. V was clipped by 0 bases and J by 2 bases, with 20 bases between them. The CDR3 consists of 19 residues.

Points on this clone: Because the CDR3 is missing its conserved closing phenylalanine or tryptophan, this is likely a read error. No DNA is shown, since the ends of the CDR3 on it are uncertain; the CDR3 is the one TCRdb lists. The chain links TRBV5-4 to TRBJ1-2. Germline V gives CDR1 SGHNT, CDR2 YYREEE (reference sequence). The CDR3 numbers 12 amino acids, ends counted. The CDR3: CASSWGDMSTAY.

The chain uses TRBV5-8 and TRBJ2-5; 7 bases are shared with TRBD2. V lost 0 bases and J lost 2; bases outside the gene matches: 4. CDR3 length equals 15 residues. Germline V lookup: CDR1 SGHTS, CDR2 YDEGEE. The CDR3 sequence: CASSLGASGQETQYF. DNA of the CDR3: TGTGCCAGCAGCTTGGGGGCTAGCGGTCAAGAGACCCAGTACTTC.

The chain combines TRBV7-2 with TRBJ1-2; the D gene is possibly TRBD1 (6 bases). This CDR3 has 15 residues. Germline assignment: CDR1 SGHTA and CDR2 FQGNSA. Trimming took off 1 base at V and 5 bases at J, with 14 bases between the two ends. The CDR3 here is CASSLGQAPTYGYTF. The CDR3 DNA reads TGTGCCAGCAGCTTAGGACAGGCCCCCACATATGGCTACACCTTC.

The chain is built from TRBV5-4 and TRBJ2-1; D unresolved. V lost 0 bases and J 3 bases, leaving 13 bases between the germline ends. CDR1 and CDR2 (germline): SGHNT, YYREEE (reference sequence). The CDR3 is made up of 16 amino acids. This chain's CDR3 is CASSLAATYLYNEQFF. The CDR3 bases are TGTGCCAGCAGCTTGGCCGCGACATACCTCTACAATGAGCAGTTCTTC.

This chain joins TRBV19 and TRBJ1-2, with 10 bases matching TRBD1. Unmatched junction bases numbered 7, after V lost 5 bases and J lost 4 bases. Germline V gene data show CDR1 as LNHDA and CDR2 as SQIVND (reference sequence). CDR3 length: 15 residues. The DNA of the CDR3 is TGTGCCAGTAGTTCCGACAGGGGGCTCATCTATGGCTACACCTTC. Translating it yields CASSSDRGLIYGYTF.

The chain combines TRBV28 with TRBJ2-3, with TRBD2 matching over 8 bases. This CDR3 is 15 amino acids long. Germline V CDR1 and CDR2: MDHEN, SYDVKM. V shed 8 bases, J shed 5 bases, and the junction held 12 bases outside the gene matches. The CDR3 here is CASAAEVAGLDTQYF. The CDR3 nucleotides are TGTGCCAGCGCGGCGGAGGTAGCGGGATTAGATACGCAGTATTTT.